This TCR beta chain was observed in a study of T-cell reconstitution after alpha-beta-depleted transplantation in children. Germline CDR1 and CDR2: SGDLS and YYNGEE. The CDR3 is made up of 15 amino acids. The V end lost 3 bases, the J end lost 1 base, and 14 bases lay between the germline ends. The table lists this clonotype with many counts. The target antigen is unknown. General study results and limits: For some patients, TCRbeta diversity was high at day 60 because of recipient T cells and thymic progenitors that survived.

Preparation of the TCRbeta library involved a method that used unique molecular identifiers. TCRdb ran MiXCR on the PCR reads and lists one entry per CDR3 protein. The sample holds approximately 190,000 distinct CDR3 sequences; approximately 6% are singletons and the top ten take roughly 4.7%. This TCR was recovered from a girl in the first two years of life with combined immunodeficiency, due to receive a stem cell transplant. The J gene is TRBJ2-7, the V gene TRBV9, with D maybe TRBD2 (7 bases). The sequences come from PBMCs, collected before TCRalphabeta/CD19-depleted stem cell transplant. The CDR3 loop is CASSEGGHRSYEQYF. For the CDR3, the DNA is TGTGCCAGCAGCGAGGGGGGGCATCGGTCCTACGAGCAGTACTTC.